One sample yielded the 30 T cell receptor beta chains listed below, sequenced in a study of blood T cell repertoires in COVID-19. Repertoires were generated with immunoSEQ multiplex PCR, while TCRdb's copy carries only in-frame clones and drops some. The table has under 80,000 clones, approximately 80% seen once; the top ten hold about 6%. The sequencing input was peripheral blood. These TCRs come from a woman aged 55 to 70 with acute or convalescent COVID-19.

This clone was seen once. The chain has TRBV7-2 and TRBJ1-2; D ambiguous. CDR1 SGHTA and CDR2 FQGNSA come from the germline V gene. The CDR3 has 13 residues. V dropped 3 bases and J dropped 4 bases, with 9 bases sitting between them. The CDR3 protein is CASSLEVFYGYTF. The CDR3, as DNA: TGTGCCAGCAGCTTGGAGGTTTTCTATGGCTACACCTTC. Using reference TRBV7-2 and TRBJ1-2 for the parts outside the CDR3, the full variable domain is GAGVSQSPSNKVTEKGKDVELRCDPISGHTALYWYRQSLGQGLEFLIYFQGNSAPDKSGLPSDRFSAERTGGSVSTLTIQRTQQEDSAVYLCASSLEVFYGYTFGSGTRLTVV.

The rearrangement uses TRBV4-1 and TRBJ1-2, with TRBD1 identical over 12 bases. The CDR3 totals 15 residues. The junction had 2 bases not matched to a gene; V was cut back by 4 bases and J by 2 bases. Germline V gene data show CDR1 as MGHRA and CDR2 as YSYEKL. CDR3 loop: CASSPGTGGNYGYTF. The DNA for the CDR3 is TGCGCCAGCAGCCCAGGGACAGGGGGCAACTATGGCTACACCTTC.

The chain joins TRBV6-5 to TRBJ2-4, with TRBD2 identical over 7 bases. The ends lost 2 bases at V and 5 bases at J; junction bases unmatched: 0. Germline V gene sequence: CDR1 MNHEY, CDR2 SVGAGI. The CDR3 contains 13 residues. The CDR3 nucleotides are TGTGCCAGCAGTTACGGGGGGGAAAACATTCAGTACTTC. Protein sequence: CASSYGGENIQYF.

This chain links TRBV9 with TRBJ1-2, with 7 nucleotides matching TRBD1. Germline CDR1 reads SGDLS; CDR2 reads YYNGEE. V lost 0 bases and J lost 6; bases outside the gene matches: 8. This CDR3 is 15 amino acids long. CDR3 in amino acids: CASSVGNRGDDGYTF. The CDR3 DNA sequence: TGTGCCAGCAGCGTAGGAAACAGGGGAGATGATGGCTACACCTTC.

The chain is built from TRBV6-6 and TRBJ1-5, with 7 bases aligning to TRBD1. CDR3 size: 16 residues. Unmatched junction bases numbered 6, after V lost 0 bases and J lost 4 bases. In germline, CDR1 is MNHNY, CDR2 SVGAGI (reference sequence). In nucleotides, the CDR3 is TGTGCCAGCAGTTACTCGATCCAGACAGGGAATCAGCCCCAGCATTTT. Its translation is CASSYSIQTGNQPQHF.

This sequence joins TRBV23-1 and TRBJ1-6; D is unresolved. Being an ORF, TRBV23-1 has a function that is uncertain. Trimming took 0 bases from V and 1 from J, leaving 7 bases between them. CDR3 length: 16 residues. CDR3 sequence (DNA): TGCGCCAGCAGTCAATCCGGTGGTTCCTATAATTCACCCCTCCACTTT. Translating gives CASSQSGGSYNSPLHF.

The rearrangement uses TRBV19 and TRBJ2-1, with 7 bases matching TRBD2. The ends lost 5 bases at V and 8 bases at J; junction bases unmatched: 12. The CDR3 has 15 amino acids. The germline gives CDR1 LNHDA, CDR2 SQIVND (reference sequence). This CDR3 reads CASSLPRISGDEQFF. The CDR3 DNA is TGTGCCAGTAGTCTCCCCCGGATAAGCGGGGATGAGCAGTTCTTC.

J is TRBJ2-2 and V is TRBV6-5, with TRBD1 matching 9 bases. The germline gives CDR1 MNHEY, CDR2 SVGAGI. V shed 7 bases and J 5 bases; nucleotides not matched to a gene: 2. This CDR3 region has 13 residues. CDR3 amino acids: CASTQGATGELFF. The CDR3 DNA reads TGTGCCAGCACACAGGGGGCAACCGGGGAGCTGTTTTTT.

The chain combines TRBV5-5 with TRBJ2-6, with D hard to call. Trimming removed 4 bases from V and 0 bases from J, with 5 bases in between. The germline gives CDR1 SGHKS, CDR2 YYEKEE (reference sequence). The CDR3 totals 14 residues. The CDR3 reads CASSHSSGANVLTF. The DNA of the CDR3 is TGTGCCAGCAGCCACAGCTCTGGGGCCAACGTCCTGACTTTC.

The rearrangement uses TRBV6-5 and TRBJ1-5; D is perhaps TRBD1 (6 bases). CDR1 MNHEY and CDR2 SVGAGI come from the germline V gene. CDR3 length: 15 amino acids. Trimming left V 6 bases short and J 0 bases short, with 12 bases between. The chain's CDR3 is CASSGQSNSNQPQHF. The CDR3 bases are TGTGCCAGCAGCGGACAGTCAAATAGCAATCAGCCCCAGCATTTT.

A few counts support this clone. J is TRBJ1-2 and V is TRBV30, with 8 bases matching TRBD1. The CDR3 runs 12 residues. The germline gives CDR1 GTSNPN, CDR2 SVGIG (reference sequence). Germline trimming cut 8 bases from V and 7 bases from J; bases unmatched to any gene: 9. The CDR3 sequence is CARFDRGIGYTF. In DNA form, the CDR3 reads TGTGCCCGATTCGACAGGGGTATTGGCTACACCTTC.

The chain has TRBV5-1 and TRBJ1-5; a possible D gene is TRBD1 (6 bases). From germline, CDR1 is SGHRS and CDR2 YFSETQ. V shed 0 bases and J shed 0 bases, with 13 bases lying between them. This CDR3 comprises 17 residues. CDR3 loop: CASSLVAGEYSNQPQHF. DNA of the CDR3: TGCGCCAGCAGCTTGGTCGCAGGGGAATATAGCAATCAGCCCCAGCATTTT. Supplemented by reference TRBV5-1 and TRBJ1-5, the full variable domain reads KAGVTQTPRYLIKTRGQQVTLSCSPISGHRSVSWYQQTPGQGLQFLFEYFSETQRNKGNFPGRFSGRQFSNSRSEMNVSTLELGDSALYLCASSLVAGEYSNQPQHFGDGTRLSIL.

Only a few counts were recorded for this clone. This chain connects TRBV9 to TRBJ2-1; TRBD2 agrees at 8 bases. Germline lookup yields CDR1 SGDLS and CDR2 YYNGEE. V was clipped by 3 bases and J by 2 bases; unmatched bases: 10. The CDR3 runs 17 residues. The DNA of the CDR3 is TGTGCCAGCAGCGAAACGTCGGCGGGGGGTCCCTACAATGAGCAGTTCTTC. It is translated as CASSETSAGGPYNEQFF.

The chain has TRBV5-1 and TRBJ1-5; 7 bases are a match to TRBD1. Germline CDR1 reads SGHRS; CDR2 reads YFSETQ. Trimming removed 1 base from V and 6 bases from J; junction bases left unmatched: 7. CDR3 length: 15 residues. The CDR3 loop reads CASSLTGEAFQPQHF. CDR3 sequence (DNA): TGCGCCAGCAGCTTGACAGGGGAAGCGTTTCAGCCCCAGCATTTT.

The chain carries TRBV2 and TRBJ2-2; the D is unclear. Germline values: CDR1 SNHLY, CDR2 FYNNEI. The V and J ends lost 5 bases and 5 bases respectively, with 6 bases between them. The CDR3 has 12 residues. As DNA, the CDR3 is TGTGCCAGCAGTCTGAGGACCGGGGAGCTGTTTTTT. Translation: CASSLRTGELFF.

This sequence joins TRBV7-3 and TRBJ2-1; 12 nucleotides agree with TRBD2. In germline, CDR1 is SGHTA, CDR2 FQGTGA. After removal of 5 bases from V and 6 bases from J, the junction contained 5 bases not matched to a gene. The CDR3 spans 15 residues. The CDR3 region has the DNA TGTGCCAGCAGCCTGACTAGCGGGGGCATCAATGAGCAGTTCTTC. Protein product: CASSLTSGGINEQFF.

The V and J genes are TRBV27 and TRBJ2-3; 12 bases fit TRBD1. V shed 5 bases and J 8 bases; nucleotides not matched to a gene: 8. The germline gives CDR1 MNHEY, CDR2 SMNVEV (reference sequence). The CDR3 has 15 amino acids. Here the CDR3 reads CASSIPGQGAFTQYF. CDR3 DNA sequence: TGTGCCAGCAGTATCCCGGGACAGGGGGCGTTTACGCAGTATTTT.

J is TRBJ1-1 and V is TRBV29-1; TRBD1 aligns across 9 bases. The V segment lost 5 bases and the J segment 5 bases; nucleotides outside the gene matches: 6. The CDR3 covers 13 residues. The V gene's germline CDR1 is SQVTM and CDR2 ANQGSEA. Here the CDR3 reads CSVLQGAGTEAFF. The CDR3 coding sequence is TGCAGCGTTCTACAGGGGGCAGGGACTGAAGCTTTCTTT.

The chain employs TRBV12-3 or TRBV12-4 and TRBJ2-7, with a weak D call TRBD1 (5 bases). Trimming stripped 3 bases from V and 3 bases from J, with 9 bases between. CDR3 length equals 13 residues. The CDR3 loop reads CASSFDSHYEQYF. The CDR3 DNA sequence: TGTGCCAGCAGTTTCGACAGTCACTACGAGCAGTACTTC.

Notes on this clone: The junction departs from the called germline gene at one end, perhaps through a read error. The chain recombines TRBV11-2 with TRBJ1-6; 9 nucleotides agree with TRBD1. The CDR3 consists of 16 residues. Looked up from germline, CDR1 is SGHAT and CDR2 is FQNNGV. CDR3 DNA sequence: TGTGCCAGCAGCTTTGGGACAGGGTCCTCTAATTCACCCCTCCACTTT. This translates into CASSFGTGSSNSPLHF.

This clone was seen a handful of times. V gene TRBV25-1 combines with J gene TRBJ2-1; 13 nucleotides match TRBD2. In germline, CDR1 is MGHDK, CDR2 SYGVNS. This CDR3 contains 14 residues. With 6 bases clipped from V and 5 bases from J, the junction kept 1 base outside the gene matches. Here the CDR3 DNA reads TGTGCCAGCAGGACTAGCGGGGGGAACAATGAGCAGTTCTTC. Translation: CASRTSGGNNEQFF.

This chain joins TRBV4-1 and TRBJ1-4; tentatively, D is TRBD1 (5 bases). V was clipped by 0 bases and J by 5 bases, with 10 bases between them. CDR3 length: 15 amino acids. Germline V gives CDR1 MGHRA, CDR2 YSYEKL. CDR3 sequence reads: CASSQDRGSNEKLFF. CDR3 bases: TGCGCCAGCAGCCAAGATCGGGGGTCCAATGAAAAACTGTTTTTT.

The chain carries TRBV7-3 and TRBJ1-1; D is perhaps TRBD1 (5 bases). V was clipped by 2 bases and J by 8 bases, with 12 bases between them. Germline V gene data show CDR1 as SGHTA and CDR2 as FQGTGA. The CDR3 sequence is 13 residues long. CDR3 amino acids: CASSLGATAEAFF. Written as DNA, the CDR3 is TGTGCCAGCAGCTTAGGGGCGACAGCCGAAGCTTTCTTT.

In the case of this clone: The same CDR3 can be traced to other DNA sequences in this sample. The chain carries TRBV6-1 and TRBJ1-3; D remains unclear. Trimming left V 1 base short and J 4 bases short, with 8 bases between. This CDR3 region has 14 residues. The germline CDR1 and CDR2 sequences are MNHNS and SASEGT. This CDR3 is CASSEGGLGNTIYF. CDR3 DNA: TGTGCCAGCAGTGAAGGAGGGCTAGGAAACACCATATATTTT.

The rearrangement uses TRBV5-1 and TRBJ1-4; D is undetermined. CDR1 is SGHRS, CDR2 YFSETQ, per germline. This CDR3 has 14 residues. V shed 5 bases and J shed 0 bases, with 8 bases lying between them. DNA for the CDR3: TGCGCCAGCAGTCGGGAGTCAACTAATGAAAAACTGTTTTTT. Its translation is CASSRESTNEKLFF.

This chain links TRBV10-3 with TRBJ1-2; the D gene is possibly TRBD1 (6 bases). The CDR3 is 12 residues long. From germline, CDR1 is ENHRY and CDR2 SYGVKD. V was clipped by 5 bases and J by 5 bases, with 9 bases between them. CDR3 protein: CAISSGEYGYTF. The CDR3 bases are TGTGCCATCAGTTCAGGGGAATATGGCTACACCTTC.

This CDR3 is CASSATGDGYTF. The CDR3 bases are TGTGCCAGCAGCGCCACGGGAGATGGCTACACCTTC. J is TRBJ1-2 and V is TRBV7-9; D unresolved. V was cut by 5 bases and J by 6 bases, with 10 bases left in between. From germline, CDR1 is SEHNR and CDR2 FQNEAQ (reference sequence). This CDR3 is 12 amino acids long.

This chain uses TRBV5-1 with TRBJ1-1; weak D call: TRBD1 (6 bases). Germline V CDR1 and CDR2: SGHRS, YFSETQ. V lost 3 bases and J lost 4, with 10 bases in between. The CDR3 sequence is 13 residues long. The CDR3 loop reads CASSSGVVTEAFF. The CDR3 region has the DNA TGCGCCAGCAGCTCAGGGGTTGTCACTGAAGCTTTCTTT.

The chain employs TRBV12-5 and TRBJ1-1; D is ambiguous. The V end lost 8 bases, the J end lost 11 bases, and 12 bases lay between the germline ends. The CDR3 is made up of 10 amino acids. The germline V gene has CDR1 LGHNT and CDR2 FRNRAP. Here the CDR3 reads CASWGAGAFF. The CDR3 DNA sequence: TGTGCTAGTTGGGGTGCGGGGGCTTTCTTT.

This chain joins TRBV3-1 (or the pseudogene TRBV3-2) and TRBJ1-2; 7 positions agree with TRBD1. In germline, CDR1 is LGHDT, CDR2 YNNKEL (reference sequence). The CDR3 is made up of 16 amino acids. Germline trimming cut 7 bases from V and 8 bases from J; bases unmatched to any gene: 19. CDR3 nucleotide sequence: TGTGCCAGCACCACCCGAGCCTGGGACAGACCTCTAGGCTACACCTTC. Residues: CASTTRAWDRPLGYTF.